The 23 T cell receptor beta chains reported below all come from one sample, sequenced in a study of PD-1 blockade in classical Hodgkin lymphoma (dated by TCRdb to 2018 to 2021). Preparation of the library involved the immunoSEQ multiplex PCR assay. Not all clones reach the TCRdb copy of this immuneACCESS table, which keeps in-frame sequences only. Checked studies attribute under half of the gap to unresolved V genes and leave the rest unexplained. The sample table holds 20,000 to 30,000 clones, of which approximately 81% were seen once. The ten largest make up around a fifth of the sample. Taken with the paper, the label for time point translates to: cycle 2 day 1 (C2D1) of nivolumab. Every trial patient had relapsed after autologous stem cell transplantation, and cohorts A, B and C differed in prior brentuximab vedotin exposure. The material was peripheral blood mononuclear cells (PBMCs), obtained before the second cycle of nivolumab. These receptors all come from a human donor with classical Hodgkin lymphoma.

The V and J genes are TRBV5-1 and TRBJ1-1; D is perhaps TRBD1 (5 bases). Trimming took 9 bases from V and 4 from J, leaving 16 bases between them. The germline CDR1 and CDR2 sequences are SGHRS and YFSETQ. CDR3 length: 13 residues. The CDR3 sequence: CATRVEGVTEAFF. The DNA for the CDR3 is TGCGCCACCAGGGTGGAAGGGGTCACTGAAGCTTTCTTT. Looking up the rest from reference TRBV5-1 and TRBJ1-1 gives the full variable domain: KAGVTQTPRYLIKTRGQQVTLSCSPISGHRSVSWYQQTPGQGLQFLFEYFSETQRNKGNFPGRFSGRQFSNSRSEMNVSTLELGDSALYLCATRVEGVTEAFFGQGTRLTVV.

The rearrangement uses TRBV5-5 and TRBJ2-7, with 8 bases lining up with TRBD1. This CDR3 spans 13 amino acids. J gave up 3 bases and V 4 bases, and 3 bases lay outside the gene matches. Germline CDR1 is SGHKS and CDR2 is YYEKEE (reference sequence). CDR3 in amino acids: CASSHTGGYEQYF. The CDR3 bases are TGTGCCAGCAGCCATACAGGGGGCTACGAGCAGTACTTC.

The CDR3 region is CASSLAGRSEETQYF. In DNA form, the CDR3 reads TGTGCCAGCAGCTTGGCGGGACGGTCGGAAGAGACCCAGTACTTC. The rearrangement links TRBV7-2 to TRBJ2-5, with D possibly TRBD2 on 6 matching bases. The CDR3 consists of 15 residues. The V end lost 3 bases, the J end lost 3 bases, and 14 bases lay between the germline ends. Germline loops: CDR1 SGHTA, CDR2 FQGNSA.

The chain combines TRBV19 with TRBJ2-6, with D unclear. CDR3 length equals 14 residues. Germline CDR1 and CDR2: LNHDA and SQIVND (reference sequence). The ends were cut back, 10 bases at V and 4 bases at J, with 14 bases in the middle. CDR3: CATRTGLGANVLTF. The CDR3 DNA is TGTGCCACCAGAACTGGGCTCGGGGCCAACGTCCTGACTTTC.

The chain recombines TRBV7-9 with TRBJ2-3, with unresolved D. This CDR3 has 13 residues. Trimming took off 11 bases at V and 0 bases at J, with 12 bases between the two ends. Per the germline V gene, CDR1 is SEHNR and CDR2 is FQNEAQ (reference sequence). CDR3 loop: CAGFRSSTDTQYF. The CDR3 nucleotides read TGTGCCGGATTCAGGTCTAGCACAGATACGCAGTATTTT.

This chain uses TRBV6-5 with TRBJ1-3; D ambiguous. The CDR3 spans 13 residues. With 5 bases removed from V and 2 bases from J, the gap between germline ends came to 7 bases. CDR1 and CDR2 (germline): MNHEY, SVGAGI. CDR3 in DNA: TGTGCCAGCAGTGCCCCACCTGGAAACACCATATATTTT. As protein: CASSAPPGNTIYF.

The gene calls are TRBV5-4 and TRBJ2-7, with 8 bases lining up with TRBD2. J was trimmed by 6 bases and V by 3 bases; bases with no gene match: 17. The CDR3 is 17 amino acids. The germline gives CDR1 SGHNT, CDR2 YYREEE (reference sequence). The CDR3 DNA sequence: TGTGCCAGCAGCTCCGAGGCCGGAGCGGGAGTCCTCGGCGAGCAGTACTTC. Amino acid sequence: CASSSEAGAGVLGEQYF.

The chain joins TRBV19 to TRBJ2-1; 11 bases match TRBD2. Looked up from germline, CDR1 is LNHDA and CDR2 is SQIVND (reference sequence). The V gene end was trimmed by 1 base and the J gene end by 5 bases; junction bases not matched to a gene: 4. The CDR3 is 16 amino acids. The CDR3 DNA is TGTGCCAGTAGTATAGCTTCTAGCGGGAGGCACAATGAGCAGTTCTTC. Protein sequence: CASSIASSGRHNEQFF.

V is TRBV5-6 and J is TRBJ2-3; D remains unclear. V was pared by 2 bases and J by 6 bases, with 7 bases between. The germline gives CDR1 SGHDT, CDR2 YYEEEE. This CDR3 region has 12 residues. The chain's CDR3 is CASSLYTDTQYF. CDR3 DNA: TGTGCCAGCAGCTTATATACGGATACGCAGTATTTT.

DNA for the CDR3: TGTGCCAGCAGCTTCAAATCGACTAGCGCTTCCTACGAGCAGTACTTC. Encoded protein: CASSFKSTSASYEQYF. The chain is built from TRBV5-4 and TRBJ2-7; 8 nucleotides agree with TRBD2. V trimming: 2 bases; J trimming: 1 base; junction bases outside the gene matches: 8. This CDR3 spans 16 amino acids. Germline-derived CDR1 and CDR2 are SGHNT and YYREEE (reference sequence).

V usage is TRBV18 and J usage is TRBJ2-5, with a tentative D call TRBD1 (5 bases). Deletions cut 2 bases from V and 4 bases from J, with 14 bases between. The CDR3 consists of 15 residues. Germline V gene data show CDR1 as KGHSH and CDR2 as LQKENI. The chain's CDR3 is CASSPIKGQGETQYF. The CDR3 nucleotides are TGTGCCAGCTCACCAATAAAGGGGCAGGGAGAGACCCAGTACTTC.

This chain uses TRBV5-1 with TRBJ1-1; TRBD1 agrees at 7 bases. Germline V lookup: CDR1 SGHRS, CDR2 YFSETQ. The CDR3 has 14 amino acids. After removal of 3 bases from V and 5 bases from J, the junction contained 7 bases not matched to a gene. The CDR3 nucleotides are TGCGCCAGCAGCTCTCCAGGGGGGAGGACTGAAGCTTTCTTT. It encodes CASSSPGGRTEAFF.

The chain employs TRBV19 and TRBJ2-5; 9 positions match TRBD1. The CDR3 contains 16 residues. Germline V gene data show CDR1 as LNHDA and CDR2 as SQIVND (reference sequence). Trimming took 5 bases from V and 3 from J; bases not matched to a gene: 10. CDR3 nucleotide sequence: TGTGCCAGTAGTCTTGGCCTGGGACAGGGCAAAGAGACCCAGTACTTC. This gives the protein CASSLGLGQGKETQYF.

J is TRBJ1-4 and V is TRBV18; TRBD1 is a possible D gene (5 bases). The ends were cut back, 2 bases at V and 3 bases at J, with 7 bases in the middle. This CDR3 has 14 residues. Germline V gene sequence: CDR1 KGHSH, CDR2 LQKENI. The CDR3 DNA is TGTGCCAGCTCACCAATGGGACCTAATGAAAAACTGTTTTTT. This gives the protein CASSPMGPNEKLFF. Full variable domain (rest looked up from reference TRBV18 and TRBJ1-4): NAGVMQNPRHLVRRRGQEARLRCSPMKGHSHVYWYRQLPEEGLKFMVYLQKENIIDESGMPKERFSAEFPKEGPSILRIQQVVRGDSAAYFCASSPMGPNEKLFFGSGTQLSVL.

This chain connects TRBV6-4 to TRBJ2-3; D unresolved. Germline loops: CDR1 MRHNA, CDR2 SNTAGT. There are 13 residues in the CDR3. V dropped 3 bases and J dropped 2 bases, with 6 bases sitting between them. CDR3 DNA sequence: TGTGCCAGCAGTGAAAGAGCCACAGATACGCAGTATTTT. Translated: CASSERATDTQYF.

The chain links TRBV2 to TRBJ2-7; 7 bases map to TRBD1. J was trimmed by 5 bases and V by 6 bases; bases with no gene match: 7. The CDR3 contains 13 residues. Germline V gene data show CDR1 as SNHLY and CDR2 as FYNNEI. CDR3 coding DNA: TGTGCCAGCAGCCAACGACAGGGACACGAGCAGTACTTC. Its protein product is CASSQRQGHEQYF. The whole variable domain, filled in from reference TRBV2 and TRBJ2-7, reads EPEVTQTPSHQVTQMGQEVILRCVPISNHLYFYWYRQILGQKVEFLVSFYNNEISEKSEIFDDQFSVERPDGSNFTLKIRSTKLEDSAMYFCASSQRQGHEQYFGPGTRLTVT.

V usage is TRBV6-1 and J usage is TRBJ1-5; 7 bases are a match to TRBD1. The CDR3 length is 15 residues. CDR1 and CDR2 from the germline V gene are MNHNS and SASEGT. The trim removed 1 base at V and 5 bases at J, leaving 5 bases unmatched. CDR3 bases: TGTGCCAGCAGTGAAGAGGGGGCGAGGGATCAGCCCCAGCATTTT. Translation: CASSEEGARDQPQHF.

The V call is TRBV9, the J call TRBJ2-3; D call uncertain. From germline, CDR1 is SGDLS and CDR2 YYNGEE. The CDR3 runs to 14 residues. The ends were cut back, 4 bases at V and 0 bases at J, with 9 bases in the middle. The CDR3 reads CASSPATSTDTQYF. The CDR3 DNA reads TGTGCCAGCAGCCCGGCCACTAGCACAGATACGCAGTATTTT.

DNA of the CDR3: TGCGCCAGCAGACCTTCCCCGTATTTT. The encoded protein is CASRPSPYF. V is TRBV23-1 and J is TRBJ2-3; no reliable D call. TRBV23-1 is known as an ORF, though its function is uncertain. The CDR3 is 9 amino acids. The ends were cut back, 6 bases at V and 14 bases at J, with 9 bases in the middle.

In this sample, this clone turned up a few times. V is TRBV5-4 and J is TRBJ1-4; 8 bases are a match to TRBD1. The CDR3 covers 15 residues. Per germline, CDR1 SGHNT and CDR2 YYREEE (reference sequence). V shed 4 bases, J shed 0 bases, and the junction held 2 bases outside the gene matches. CDR3 sequence (DNA): TGTGCCAGCAGCGGGGGACAGGCAACTAATGAAAAACTGTTTTTT. Amino acid sequence: CASSGGQATNEKLFF.

The chain is built from TRBV5-4 and TRBJ1-6; D not resolved. Trimming shortened V by 7 bases and J by 0 bases, and 14 bases separated the two germline ends. The CDR3 is made up of 16 amino acids. CDR1 SGHNT and CDR2 YYREEE come from the germline V gene (reference sequence). CDR3 protein: CASSLLQSSYNSPLHF. The CDR3 DNA reads TGTGCCAGCTCCCTCCTTCAGAGCTCCTATAATTCACCCCTCCACTTT.

V gene TRBV11-2 combines with J gene TRBJ2-3, with a possible D match to TRBD2 (7 bases). CDR1 is SGHAT and CDR2 is FQNNGV in the germline V gene. This CDR3 spans 17 amino acids. Deletions cut 4 bases from V and 7 bases from J, with 24 bases between. The CDR3 region has the DNA TGTGCCAGCAGCTCAAACAAGGGGGGGAGGGGCCAGTATACGCAGTATTTT. Translating it yields CASSSNKGGRGQYTQYF.

The chain is built from TRBV9 and TRBJ2-2; 12 bases line up with TRBD2. Per the germline V gene, CDR1 is SGDLS and CDR2 is YYNGEE. Trimming cost V 5 bases and J 5 bases; bases outside gene matches: 4. CDR3 length: 15 residues. CDR3 region: CASRFGTSGTGELFF. Written as DNA, the CDR3 is TGTGCCAGCAGATTTGGGACTAGCGGGACCGGGGAGCTGTTTTTT.